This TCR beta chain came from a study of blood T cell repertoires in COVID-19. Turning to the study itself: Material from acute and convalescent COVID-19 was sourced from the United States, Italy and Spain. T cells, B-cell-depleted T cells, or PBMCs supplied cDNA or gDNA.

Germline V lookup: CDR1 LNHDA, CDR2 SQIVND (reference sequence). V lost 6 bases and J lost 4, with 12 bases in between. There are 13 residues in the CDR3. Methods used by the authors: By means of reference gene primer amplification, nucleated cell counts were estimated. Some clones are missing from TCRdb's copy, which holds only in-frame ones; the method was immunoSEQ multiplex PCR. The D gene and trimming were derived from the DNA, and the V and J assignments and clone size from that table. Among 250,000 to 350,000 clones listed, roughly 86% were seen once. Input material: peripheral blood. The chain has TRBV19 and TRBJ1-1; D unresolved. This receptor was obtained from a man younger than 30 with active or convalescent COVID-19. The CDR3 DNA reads TGTGCCAGTAGGGGCCTTCTTGGCACTGAAGCTTTCTTT. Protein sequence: CASRGLLGTEAFF.